This T cell receptor (beta chain) was observed in a study of control samples from healthy donors and cancer patients. The CDR3 loop spans 16 amino acids. Trimming removed 1 base from V and 9 bases from J; junction bases left unmatched: 9. CDR1 KGHDR and CDR2 SFDVKD come from the germline V gene. Data came from immunoSEQ multiplex PCR; TCRdb stores just in-frame clones and leaves some out. This table has 120,000 or so clones, 80% to 90% appearing once. The receptor was derived from a man aged 40-49 years in good health. This chain connects TRBV24-1 to TRBJ2-2; 8 bases line up with TRBD2. The sample consisted of blood. The chain's CDR3 is CATSDFTSGGSRELFF. The CDR3 bases are TGTGCCACCAGTGATTTCACTAGCGGCGGTTCCCGGGAGCTGTTTTTT.